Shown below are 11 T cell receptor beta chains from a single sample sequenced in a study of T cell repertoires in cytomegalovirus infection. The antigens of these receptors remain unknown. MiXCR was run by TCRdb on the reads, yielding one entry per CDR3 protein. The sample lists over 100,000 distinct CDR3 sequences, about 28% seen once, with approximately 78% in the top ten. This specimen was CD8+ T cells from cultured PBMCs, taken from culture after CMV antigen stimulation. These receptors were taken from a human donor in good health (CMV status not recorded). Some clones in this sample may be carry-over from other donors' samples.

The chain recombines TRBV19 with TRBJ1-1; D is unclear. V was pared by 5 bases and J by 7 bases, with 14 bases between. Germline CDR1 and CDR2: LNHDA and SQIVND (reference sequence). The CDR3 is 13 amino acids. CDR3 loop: CASSPRWSVEAFF. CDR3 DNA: TGTGCCAGTAGTCCCCGTTGGTCCGTTGAAGCTTTCTTT.

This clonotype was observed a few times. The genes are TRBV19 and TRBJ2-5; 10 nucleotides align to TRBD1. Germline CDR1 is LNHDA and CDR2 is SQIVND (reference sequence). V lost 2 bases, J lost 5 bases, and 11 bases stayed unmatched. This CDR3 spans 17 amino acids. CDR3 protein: CASSISTGTGDGETQYF. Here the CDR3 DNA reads TGTGCCAGTAGTATATCGACCGGGACAGGGGACGGGGAGACCCAGTACTTC.

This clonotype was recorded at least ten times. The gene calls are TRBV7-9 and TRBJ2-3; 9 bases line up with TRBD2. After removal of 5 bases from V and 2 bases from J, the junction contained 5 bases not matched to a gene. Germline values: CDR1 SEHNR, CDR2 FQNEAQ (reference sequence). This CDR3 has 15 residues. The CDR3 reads CASSLSGGDTDTQYF. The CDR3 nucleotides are TGTGCCAGCAGCCTTAGCGGGGGAGACACAGATACGCAGTATTTT.

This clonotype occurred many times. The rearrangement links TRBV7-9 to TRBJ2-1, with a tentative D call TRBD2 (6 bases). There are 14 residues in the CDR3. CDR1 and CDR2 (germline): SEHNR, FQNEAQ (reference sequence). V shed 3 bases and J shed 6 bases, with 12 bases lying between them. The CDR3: CASSFGGTFNEQFF. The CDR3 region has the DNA TGTGCCAGCAGCTTCGGGGGTACTTTCAATGAGCAGTTCTTC.

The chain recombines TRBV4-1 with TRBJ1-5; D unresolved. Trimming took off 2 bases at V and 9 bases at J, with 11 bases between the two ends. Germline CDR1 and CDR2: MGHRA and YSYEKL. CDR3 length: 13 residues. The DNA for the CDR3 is TGCGCCAGCAGCCAATCCCGAGACTCGCCCCAGCATTTT. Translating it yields CASSQSRDSPQHF.

The CDR3 region is CASSSVGDTDTQYF. DNA for the CDR3: TGTGCCAGCAGTTCAGTCGGGGACACAGATACGCAGTATTTT. This chain connects TRBV12-3 or TRBV12-4 to TRBJ2-3; tentatively, D is TRBD2 (5 bases). This CDR3 has 14 amino acids. Trimming left V 4 bases short and J 2 bases short, with 10 bases between.

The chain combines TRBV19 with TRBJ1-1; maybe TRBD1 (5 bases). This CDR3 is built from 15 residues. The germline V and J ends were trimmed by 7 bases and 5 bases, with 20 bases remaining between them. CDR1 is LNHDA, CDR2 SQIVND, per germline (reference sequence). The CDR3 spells CASTPGDPGVTEAFF. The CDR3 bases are TGTGCCAGTACCCCCGGGGACCCCGGTGTGACTGAAGCTTTCTTT.

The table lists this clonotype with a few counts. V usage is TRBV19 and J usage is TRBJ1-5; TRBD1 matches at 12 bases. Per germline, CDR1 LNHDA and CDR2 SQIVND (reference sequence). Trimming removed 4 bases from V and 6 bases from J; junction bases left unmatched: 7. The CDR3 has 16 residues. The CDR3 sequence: CASSNRDRGLSQPQHF. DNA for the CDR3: TGTGCCAGTAGTAACCGGGACAGGGGGCTGAGTCAGCCCCAGCATTTT.

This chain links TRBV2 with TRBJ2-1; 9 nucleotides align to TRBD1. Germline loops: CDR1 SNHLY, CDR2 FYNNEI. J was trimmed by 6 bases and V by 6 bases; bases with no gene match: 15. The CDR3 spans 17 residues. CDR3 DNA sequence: TGTGCCAGCAGCCCCTCCGAAACGGGACAGGGACTCAATGAGCAGTTCTTC. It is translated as CASSPSETGQGLNEQFF.

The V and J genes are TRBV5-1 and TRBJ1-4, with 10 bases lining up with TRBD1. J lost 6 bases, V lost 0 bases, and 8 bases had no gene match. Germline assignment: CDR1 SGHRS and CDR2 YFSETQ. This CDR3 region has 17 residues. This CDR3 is CASSLDPIGTGDEKLFF. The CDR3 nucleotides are TGCGCCAGCAGCTTGGACCCCATCGGGACAGGGGATGAAAAACTGTTTTTT.

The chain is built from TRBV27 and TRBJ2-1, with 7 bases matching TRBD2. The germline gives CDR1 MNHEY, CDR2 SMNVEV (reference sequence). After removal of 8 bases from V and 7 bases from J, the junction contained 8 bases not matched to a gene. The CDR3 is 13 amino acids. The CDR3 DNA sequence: TGTGCCAGCTCGTGGGGGGGGTGGAATGAGCAGTTCTTC. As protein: CASSWGGWNEQFF.